These 24 T cell receptor beta chains share one sample of origin, sequenced in a study of blood T cell repertoires in COVID-19. Data came from immunoSEQ multiplex PCR; TCRdb stores just in-frame clones and leaves some out. In the table there are about 440,000 clones, 88% of which are singletons. Sequenced material: peripheral blood. The source of these receptors is a woman in her fifties or sixties with COVID-19, enrolled during active disease.

This chain joins TRBV6-5 and TRBJ2-2; a weak D match, TRBD1 (6 bases). Germline CDR1 MNHEY, CDR2 SVGAGI. The CDR3 totals 15 residues. V shed 0 bases and J shed 1 base, with 6 bases lying between them. CDR3 DNA: TGTGCCAGCAGTTACTCGGGACAGAACACCGGGGAGCTGTTTTTT. Its protein product is CASSYSGQNTGELFF.

This chain connects TRBV19 to TRBJ2-7; D might be TRBD2 (5 bases). This CDR3 spans 13 amino acids. V was clipped by 2 bases and J by 3 bases, with 8 bases between them. Germline loops: CDR1 LNHDA, CDR2 SQIVND (reference sequence). This CDR3 reads CASSISEGYEQYF. The CDR3 region has the DNA TGTGCCAGTAGTATATCAGAGGGCTACGAGCAGTACTTC.

This clone was observed once. The chain carries TRBV7-9 and TRBJ1-2; 7 positions match TRBD1. Germline trimming cut 5 bases from V and 8 bases from J; bases unmatched to any gene: 5. The V gene's germline CDR1 is SEHNR and CDR2 FQNEAQ (reference sequence). This CDR3 contains 12 residues. CDR3 protein: CASSLTGDGYTF. CDR3 coding DNA: TGTGCCAGCAGCCTAACAGGGGACGGCTACACCTTC.

This clone was counted a single time. This chain uses TRBV25-1 with TRBJ2-1; TRBD2 aligns across 13 bases. CDR1 is MGHDK and CDR2 is SYGVNS in the germline V gene. The length of the CDR3 is 18 residues. J gave up 3 bases and V 2 bases, and 7 bases lay outside the gene matches. CDR3 residues: CASSEASLAGGLYNEQFF. CDR3 in DNA: TGTGCCAGCAGTGAAGCCTCACTAGCGGGGGGGCTCTACAATGAGCAGTTCTTC.

The V gene is TRBV29-1, the J gene TRBJ1-1; D is unresolved. The germline CDR1 and CDR2 sequences are SQVTM and ANQGSEA. This CDR3 has 11 amino acids. Trimming took 3 bases from V and 0 from J, leaving 2 bases between them. DNA for the CDR3: TGCAGCGTTGACGTGAACACTGAAGCTTTCTTT. Its translation is CSVDVNTEAFF.

The V call is TRBV10-3, the J call TRBJ1-5; a weak D match, TRBD1 (5 bases). Looked up from germline, CDR1 is ENHRY and CDR2 is SYGVKD. The CDR3 length is 15 residues. V gave up 4 bases and J gave up 2 bases, with 12 bases separating them. In DNA form, the CDR3 reads TGTGCCATCAGTGTCTCCAGGGATGGCAATCAGCCCCAGCATTTT. Its protein product is CAISVSRDGNQPQHF.

V is TRBV4-1 and J is TRBJ1-5; D is unclear. The V end lost 0 bases, the J end lost 7 bases, and 13 bases lay between the germline ends. CDR1 and CDR2 from the germline V gene are MGHRA and YSYEKL. CDR3 size: 15 residues. The CDR3 protein is CASSQDPGRGQPQHF. As DNA, the CDR3 is TGCGCCAGCAGCCAAGATCCGGGGAGAGGGCAGCCCCAGCATTTT.

The V call is TRBV2, the J call TRBJ1-2, with 10 bases fitting TRBD1. J lost 2 bases, V lost 4 bases, and 4 bases had no gene match. Germline CDR1 is SNHLY and CDR2 is FYNNEI. There are 15 residues in the CDR3. The CDR3 sequence: CASSADRGRNYGYTF. The CDR3 nucleotides are TGTGCCAGCAGTGCAGACAGGGGGCGAAACTATGGCTACACCTTC. Supplemented by reference TRBV2 and TRBJ1-2, the full variable domain reads EPEVTQTPSHQVTQMGQEVILRCVPISNHLYFYWYRQILGQKVEFLVSFYNNEISEKSEIFDDQFSVERPDGSNFTLKIRSTKLEDSAMYFCASSADRGRNYGYTFGSGTRLTVV.

The gene calls are TRBV12-3 or TRBV12-4 and TRBJ2-7, with TRBD2 matching 7 bases. The length of the CDR3 is 13 residues. With V trimmed by 3 bases and J by 5 bases, 4 bases remained unmatched. Written as DNA, the CDR3 is TGTGCCAGCAGTTTCGGGGGGACCCACGAGCAGTACTTC. This translates into CASSFGGTHEQYF.

The CDR3 nucleotides read TGTGCCAGCAGTTTACATTGGAGTGAGCAGTTCTTC. It translates to CASSLHWSEQFF. The V call is TRBV12-3 or TRBV12-4, the J call TRBJ2-1; D is undetermined. This CDR3 is 12 amino acids long. Between the trimmed V and J ends, which lost 2 bases and 9 bases, there was a span of 8 bases.

The genes are TRBV27 and TRBJ1-1; 10 bases are a match to TRBD1. The trim removed 5 bases at V and 5 bases at J, leaving 8 bases unmatched. This CDR3 region has 15 residues. Per the germline V gene, CDR1 is MNHEY and CDR2 is SMNVEV (reference sequence). CDR3 loop: CASSPRQGAPTEAFF. CDR3 DNA sequence: TGTGCCAGCAGTCCTAGACAGGGGGCACCTACTGAAGCTTTCTTT.

This rearrangement joins TRBV7-2 to TRBJ1-1, with D uncertain. Deletions cut 3 bases from V and 1 base from J, with 24 bases between. The CDR3 runs to 19 residues. CDR1 SGHTA and CDR2 FQGNSA come from the germline V gene. The CDR3 reads CASSFPSQTYKIQNTEAFF. CDR3 sequence (DNA): TGTGCCAGCAGCTTCCCAAGCCAGACTTATAAGATTCAGAACACTGAAGCTTTCTTT.

This clone was picked up one time. The CDR3 bases are TGTGCCAGCAGTGCTAGGAATCCCGAGCAGTACTTC. The encoded protein is CASSARNPEQYF. The genes are TRBV2 and TRBJ2-7; D is uncertain. From germline, CDR1 is SNHLY and CDR2 FYNNEI. V was cut by 4 bases and J by 6 bases, with 10 bases left in between. The CDR3 extends over 12 amino acids.

The gene calls are TRBV30 and TRBJ2-3, with a tentative D call TRBD2 (6 bases). The germline V gene encodes CDR1 GTSNPN and CDR2 SVGIG (reference sequence). The V gene lost 3 bases and the J gene lost 4 bases, with 17 bases spanning the gap. This CDR3 has 15 residues. CDR3 in amino acids: CAWSETRGGADTQYF. Written as DNA, the CDR3 is TGTGCCTGGAGCGAAACAAGAGGCGGGGCAGATACGCAGTATTTT.

The chain joins TRBV6-5 to TRBJ2-3, with D maybe TRBD1 (5 bases). The CDR3 is made up of 14 amino acids. Trimming removed 7 bases from V and 6 bases from J, with 17 bases in between. Per germline, CDR1 MNHEY and CDR2 SVGAGI. In DNA, the CDR3 is TGTGCCAGCAAACAGGAGACATCTTCGGATACGCAGTATTTT. Its translation is CASKQETSSDTQYF.

The genes are TRBV29-1 and TRBJ1-4; 9 positions agree with TRBD1. V gave up 7 bases and J gave up 5 bases; unmatched junction bases: 5. The germline V gene encodes CDR1 SQVTM and CDR2 ANQGSEA. The CDR3 is made up of 13 amino acids. CDR3 nucleotides: TGCAGCGGGGGACAGGGCATAAATGAAAAACTGTTTTTT. As protein: CSGGQGINEKLFF.

DNA of the CDR3: TGTGCCAGCAGCTTGGATGCGGGGGGAAACAATGAGCAGTTCTTC. Its protein is CASSLDAGGNNEQFF. The chain employs TRBV5-4 and TRBJ2-1, with TRBD2 matching over 8 bases. V gave up 0 bases and J gave up 5 bases; unmatched junction bases: 4. CDR1 is SGHNT, CDR2 YYREEE, per germline (reference sequence). The CDR3 has 15 residues.

The chain couples TRBV28 to TRBJ2-5, with D maybe TRBD1 (6 bases). Trimming shortened V by 6 bases and J by 2 bases, and 19 bases separated the two germline ends. From germline, CDR1 is MDHEN and CDR2 SYDVKM. This CDR3 is built from 16 residues. As DNA, the CDR3 is TGTGCCAGCAGCACAACCAGACAGGACGTTCAAGAGACCCAGTACTTC. The encoded protein is CASSTTRQDVQETQYF.

V usage is TRBV5-1 and J usage is TRBJ2-2; 9 nucleotides line up with TRBD1. The CDR3 consists of 16 residues. Germline values: CDR1 SGHRS, CDR2 YFSETQ. The ends lost 6 bases at V and 4 bases at J; junction bases unmatched: 10. CDR3 nucleotides: TGCGCCAGCACCTTAACTACAGGGGGCATCACCGGGGAGCTGTTTTTT. Its protein product is CASTLTTGGITGELFF.

The chain is built from TRBV20-1 and TRBJ1-2; 7 bases are a match to TRBD1. With V trimmed by 6 bases and J by 6 bases, 10 bases remained unmatched. The germline V gene encodes CDR1 DFQATT and CDR2 SNEGSKA (reference sequence). The CDR3 runs to 13 residues. CDR3 coding DNA: TGCAGTGCCAGTACCGGGACAGAGAATGGCTACACCTTC. Amino acid sequence: CSASTGTENGYTF.

This clone was observed once. This CDR3 reads CASSAQGYSNQPQHF. The CDR3 DNA is TGTGCCAGCAGCGCACAGGGTTATAGCAATCAGCCCCAGCATTTT. This rearrangement joins TRBV3-1 (or the pseudogene TRBV3-2) to TRBJ1-5; maybe TRBD1 (6 bases). Trimming shortened V by 5 bases and J by 0 bases, and 11 bases separated the two germline ends. This CDR3 has 15 amino acids. CDR1 is LGHDT, CDR2 YNNKEL, per germline (reference sequence).

In this sample, this clone turned up a few times. The chain recombines TRBV30 with TRBJ1-2, with D unclear. CDR3 length: 11 amino acids. Per the germline V gene, CDR1 is GTSNPN and CDR2 is SVGIG (reference sequence). Trimming removed 7 bases from V and 7 bases from J, with 13 bases in between. DNA of the CDR3: TGTGCCTCGAGCATAGCCTCTGGCTACACCTTC. It translates to CASSIASGYTF.

The genes are TRBV6-5 and TRBJ2-3; possible D gene TRBD2, 6 bases. Germline V gene lookup returns CDR1 MNHEY and CDR2 SVGAGI. The length of the CDR3 is 11 residues. Trimming cost V 10 bases and J 6 bases, with 11 bases left between them. CDR3 residues: CATGGWDTQYF. CDR3 nucleotide sequence: TGTGCCACCGGGGGATGGGATACGCAGTATTTT.

V is TRBV20-1 and J is TRBJ1-4; D is undetermined. This CDR3 region has 11 residues. Per the germline V gene, CDR1 is DFQATT and CDR2 is SNEGSKA (reference sequence). The germline V and J ends were trimmed by 5 bases and 3 bases, with 4 bases remaining between them. The CDR3 coding sequence is TGCAGTGCTCCTGCTAATGAAAAACTGTTTTTT. This encodes CSAPANEKLFF.